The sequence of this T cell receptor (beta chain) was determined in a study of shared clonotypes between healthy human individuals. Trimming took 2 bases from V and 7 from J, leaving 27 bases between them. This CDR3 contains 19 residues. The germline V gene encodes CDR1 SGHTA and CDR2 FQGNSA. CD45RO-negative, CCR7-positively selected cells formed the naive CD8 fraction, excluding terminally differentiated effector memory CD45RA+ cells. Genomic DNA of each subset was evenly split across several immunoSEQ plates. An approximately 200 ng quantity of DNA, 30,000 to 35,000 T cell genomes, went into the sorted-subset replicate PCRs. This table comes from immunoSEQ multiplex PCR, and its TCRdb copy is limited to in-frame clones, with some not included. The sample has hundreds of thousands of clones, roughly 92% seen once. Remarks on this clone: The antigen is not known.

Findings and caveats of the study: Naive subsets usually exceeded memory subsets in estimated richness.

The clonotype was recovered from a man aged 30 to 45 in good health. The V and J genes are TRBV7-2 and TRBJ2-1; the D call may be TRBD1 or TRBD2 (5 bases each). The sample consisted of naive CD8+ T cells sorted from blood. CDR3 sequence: CASSLRGWGSVERINEQFF. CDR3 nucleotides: TGTGCCAGCAGCTTAAGAGGGTGGGGCAGCGTAGAGCGGATAAATGAGCAGTTCTTC.